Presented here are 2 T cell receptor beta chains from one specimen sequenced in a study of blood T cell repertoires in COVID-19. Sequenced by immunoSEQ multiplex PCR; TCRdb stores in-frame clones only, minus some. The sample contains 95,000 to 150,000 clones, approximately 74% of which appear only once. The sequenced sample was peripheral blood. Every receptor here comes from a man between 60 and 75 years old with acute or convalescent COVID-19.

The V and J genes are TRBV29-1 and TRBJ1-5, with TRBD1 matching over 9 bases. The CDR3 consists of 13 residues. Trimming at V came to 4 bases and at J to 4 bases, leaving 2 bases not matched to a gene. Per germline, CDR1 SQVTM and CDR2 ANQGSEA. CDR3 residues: CSVGDRANQPQHF. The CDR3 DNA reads TGCAGCGTTGGGGACAGGGCAAATCAGCCCCAGCATTTT. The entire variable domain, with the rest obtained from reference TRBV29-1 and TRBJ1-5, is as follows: SAVISQKPSRDICQRGTSLTIQCQVDSQVTMMFWYRQQPGQSLTLIATANQGSEATYESGFVIDKFPISRPNLTFSTLTVSNMSPEDSSIYLCSVGDRANQPQHFGDGTRLSIL.

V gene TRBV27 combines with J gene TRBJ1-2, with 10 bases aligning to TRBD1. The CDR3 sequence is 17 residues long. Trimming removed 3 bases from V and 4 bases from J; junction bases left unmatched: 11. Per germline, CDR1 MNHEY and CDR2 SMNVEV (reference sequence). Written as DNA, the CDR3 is TGTGCCAGCAGTTTTAGGGGACAGGGGCTCGGGGTCTATGGCTACACCTTC. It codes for CASSFRGQGLGVYGYTF.